These 19 T cell receptor beta chains came from one sample sequenced in a study of blood T cell repertoires in COVID-19. Sequencing used immunoSEQ multiplex PCR; TCRdb keeps in-frame clones, though not all of them. The profile shows about 250,000 clones, approximately 82% of them singletons. Sequencing was done on a sample of peripheral blood. All receptors come from a woman at least 80 years old with active or convalescent COVID-19.

The chain combines TRBV19 with TRBJ2-4; TRBD1 aligns across 10 bases. The CDR3 has 19 amino acids. With V trimmed by 2 bases and J by 3 bases, 13 bases remained unmatched. Germline V lookup: CDR1 LNHDA, CDR2 SQIVND (reference sequence). The CDR3 protein is CASSIRGQGFMEGKNIQYF. DNA of the CDR3: TGTGCCAGTAGTATACGGGGACAGGGGTTTATGGAAGGCAAAAACATTCAGTACTTC.

This chain links TRBV20-1 with TRBJ2-5; D perhaps matches TRBD2 (5 bases). CDR1 DFQATT and CDR2 SNEGSKA come from the germline V gene (reference sequence). The CDR3 runs 12 residues. V was shortened by 3 bases and J by 4 bases, with 9 bases between the two germline ends. The CDR3, as DNA: TGCAGTGCTAGTCCGGGATCAGAGACCCAGTACTTC. It encodes CSASPGSETQYF.

The chain combines TRBV7-2 with TRBJ1-1; 7 positions match TRBD1. The CDR3 is 15 residues long. Trimming removed 5 bases from V and 0 bases from J; junction bases left unmatched: 6. The germline CDR1 and CDR2 sequences are SGHTA and FQGNSA. CDR3 in amino acids: CASSLGGGMNTEAFF. The CDR3, as DNA: TGTGCCAGCAGCCTAGGGGGCGGAATGAACACTGAAGCTTTCTTT.

The chain recombines TRBV4-1 with TRBJ2-1; D is ambiguous. CDR1 and CDR2 (germline): MGHRA, YSYEKL. Deletions cut 1 base from V and 10 bases from J, with 5 bases between. The CDR3 loop spans 11 amino acids. The CDR3 region is CASSQALEQFF. CDR3 coding DNA: TGCGCCAGCAGCCAAGCTCTGGAGCAGTTCTTC.

A few counts support this clone. This chain connects TRBV3-1 (or the pseudogene TRBV3-2) to TRBJ1-2; D perhaps matches TRBD1 (6 bases). The CDR3 covers 14 residues. Trimming left V 4 bases short and J 4 bases short, with 13 bases between. Germline CDR1 is LGHDT and CDR2 is YNNKEL (reference sequence). The CDR3 loop reads CASSPPGGSYGYTF. DNA for the CDR3: TGTGCCAGCAGCCCTCCTGGGGGCTCCTATGGCTACACCTTC.

The rearrangement joins TRBV28 to TRBJ2-3, with a weak D call TRBD2 (6 bases). Germline CDR1 is MDHEN and CDR2 is SYDVKM. The CDR3 contains 16 residues. V lost 5 bases and J lost 4, with 19 bases in between. As DNA, the CDR3 is TGTGCCAGCAGTCCCACCGCCCGACTAGTGTCAGATACGCAGTATTTT. Its translation: CASSPTARLVSDTQYF.

This chain connects TRBV27 to TRBJ2-7; D is unclear. The CDR3 is 13 residues long. Between the trimmed V and J ends, which lost 5 bases and 6 bases, there was a span of 14 bases. Germline lookup yields CDR1 MNHEY and CDR2 SMNVEV (reference sequence). The CDR3 DNA is TGTGCCAGCAGTCCCCGTTTTGGGCCCGAGCAGTACTTC. Amino acids: CASSPRFGPEQYF.

Turning to this clone: Other DNA sequences in this sample translate to the same CDR3. This chain links TRBV5-4 with TRBJ2-5, with TRBD2 matching over 10 bases. This CDR3 has 14 amino acids. V dropped 4 bases and J dropped 1; count of bases not matched to a gene: 1. The germline V gene has CDR1 SGHNT and CDR2 YYREEE (reference sequence). The CDR3 DNA reads TGTGCCAGCAGCCCTAGCGGGGGCCAAGAGACCCAGTACTTC. It translates to CASSPSGGQETQYF.

The chain is built from TRBV12-3 or TRBV12-4 and TRBJ1-1; a possible D gene is TRBD1 (5 bases). The V end was cut by 5 bases, the J end by 3 bases, with 7 bases between. This CDR3 comprises 12 residues. CDR3 in amino acids: CASSRDYTEAFF. CDR3 DNA: TGTGCCAGCAGTCGGGACTACACTGAAGCTTTCTTT.

The chain recombines TRBV20-1 with TRBJ2-1; TRBD1 aligns across 8 bases. There are 11 residues in the CDR3. In germline, CDR1 is DFQATT, CDR2 SNEGSKA (reference sequence). The CDR3 bases are TGCAGCACAGGGGGACACAATGAGCAGTTCTTC. Its translation: CSTGGHNEQFF.

The CDR3 reads CAISGAIHTDTQYF. CDR3 nucleotide sequence: TGTGCCATCAGTGGGGCTATTCACACAGATACGCAGTATTTT. The rearrangement uses TRBV10-3 and TRBJ2-3; no firm D call. Looked up from germline, CDR1 is ENHRY and CDR2 is SYGVKD. The CDR3 has 14 amino acids. With 4 bases removed from V and 2 bases from J, the gap between germline ends came to 10 bases.

The genes are TRBV19 and TRBJ1-2; D perhaps matches TRBD1 (5 bases). Germline lookup yields CDR1 LNHDA and CDR2 SQIVND (reference sequence). CDR3 length: 16 residues. With 5 bases removed from V and 4 bases from J, the gap between germline ends came to 20 bases. The CDR3 region has the DNA TGTGCCAGTAGTCTCCGTGTCGGGGGTGATCGCTATGGCTACACCTTC. Amino acids: CASSLRVGGDRYGYTF.

V gene TRBV3-1 (or the pseudogene TRBV3-2) combines with J gene TRBJ2-3; TRBD2 aligns across 7 bases. This CDR3 region has 15 residues. Per the germline V gene, CDR1 is LGHDT and CDR2 is YNNKEL (reference sequence). Losses at the gene ends were 4 bases for V and 1 base for J; bases not matched to a gene: 5. DNA for the CDR3: TGTGCCAGCAGCCTCGCGGGGGTCGGCACAGATACGCAGTATTTT. It specifies CASSLAGVGTDTQYF.

The chain is built from TRBV27 and TRBJ1-1; TRBD1 aligns across 12 bases. Germline V CDR1 and CDR2: MNHEY, SMNVEV (reference sequence). The CDR3 runs 16 residues. The trim removed 4 bases at V and 4 bases at J, leaving 7 bases unmatched. CDR3 protein: CASSYGTGGSSTEAFF. DNA of the CDR3: TGTGCCAGCAGTTACGGGACAGGGGGCAGTAGCACTGAAGCTTTCTTT.

The J gene is TRBJ1-6, the V gene TRBV6-2 or TRBV6-3, with D unclear. The V and J ends lost 2 bases and 7 bases respectively, with 9 bases between them. The V gene's germline CDR1 is MNHEY and CDR2 SVGEGT. The CDR3 extends over 14 amino acids. CDR3 sequence (DNA): TGTGCCAGCAGTTACCCCGGAGGGAATTCACCCCTCCACTTT. Translating gives CASSYPGGNSPLHF.

In DNA, the CDR3 is TGTGCCGCTGGGTCCACCGGGACACTGGCTTATAGCAATCAGCCCCAGCATTTT. This codes for CAAGSTGTLAYSNQPQHF. V and J are TRBV28 and TRBJ1-5, with D perhaps matching TRBD1 (6 bases). Trimming shortened V by 11 bases and J by 0 bases, and 26 bases separated the two germline ends. The germline V gene has CDR1 MDHEN and CDR2 SYDVKM. The length of the CDR3 is 18 residues.

This clone has a single count. This chain connects TRBV4-2 to TRBJ1-6; no definite D call. This CDR3 has 15 amino acids. Per the germline V gene, CDR1 is LGHNA and CDR2 is YNFKEQ. V lost 4 bases to trimming and J lost 7 bases, with 14 bases between them. This CDR3 is CASSLLEGNNSPLHF. The CDR3 DNA follows: TGTGCCAGCAGCCTCTTGGAGGGTAACAATTCACCCCTCCACTTT.

The chain has TRBV27 and TRBJ2-4; the match to TRBD1 covers 7 bases. The CDR3 is 15 amino acids. V was pared by 6 bases and J by 3 bases, with 8 bases of the junction left unmatched. Per the germline V gene, CDR1 is MNHEY and CDR2 is SMNVEV (reference sequence). CDR3 nucleotides: TGTGCCAGCAGCAAACCCGCAGGGGGCAAAAACATTCAGTACTTC. It translates to CASSKPAGGKNIQYF.

The genes are TRBV18 and TRBJ2-3, with 7 bases lining up with TRBD1. This CDR3 has 13 amino acids. V gave up 3 bases and J gave up 6 bases; unmatched junction bases: 3. Germline CDR1 KGHSH, CDR2 LQKENI. CDR3 in amino acids: CASSPGQDDTQYF. CDR3 coding DNA: TGTGCCAGCTCACCCGGACAGGATGATACGCAGTATTTT. Together with reference TRBV18 and TRBJ2-3, the CDR3 gives the full variable domain: NAGVMQNPRHLVRRRGQEARLRCSPMKGHSHVYWYRQLPEEGLKFMVYLQKENIIDESGMPKERFSAEFPKEGPSILRIQQVVRGDSAAYFCASSPGQDDTQYFGPGTRLTVL.